This T cell receptor (beta chain) is from a study of shared clonotypes between healthy human individuals. TCRdb keeps only in-frame clones here, not all; method: immunoSEQ multiplex PCR. The repertoire holds about 1 million clones, with around 74% as singletons. This clone was found a few times. The sample taken for sequencing was memory CD4+ T cells sorted from blood. Subset denoted: CD45RA-negative fraction. The TCR originated in a man aged 18 to 29 in good health.

The CDR3 coding sequence is TGTGCCAGCAGTGAAGTACAGGGTGATCAGCCCCAGCATTTT. Amino acids: CASSEVQGDQPQHF. The chain links TRBV6-1 to TRBJ1-5; D perhaps matches TRBD1 (6 bases). The germline V and J ends were trimmed by 1 base and 5 bases, with 9 bases remaining between them. The CDR3 is 14 amino acids. Germline-derived CDR1 and CDR2 are MNHNS and SASEGT.